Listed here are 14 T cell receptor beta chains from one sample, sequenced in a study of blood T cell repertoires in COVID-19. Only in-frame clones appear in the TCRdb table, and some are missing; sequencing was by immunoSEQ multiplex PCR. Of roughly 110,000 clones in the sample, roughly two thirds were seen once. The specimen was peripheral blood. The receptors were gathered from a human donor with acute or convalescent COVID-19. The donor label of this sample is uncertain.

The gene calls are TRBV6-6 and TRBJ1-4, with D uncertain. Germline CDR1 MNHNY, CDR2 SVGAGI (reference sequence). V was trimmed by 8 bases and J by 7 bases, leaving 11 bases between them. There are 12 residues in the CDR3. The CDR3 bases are TGTGCCAGCGGGCAGAAACTTGAAAAACTGTTTTTT. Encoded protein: CASGQKLEKLFF.

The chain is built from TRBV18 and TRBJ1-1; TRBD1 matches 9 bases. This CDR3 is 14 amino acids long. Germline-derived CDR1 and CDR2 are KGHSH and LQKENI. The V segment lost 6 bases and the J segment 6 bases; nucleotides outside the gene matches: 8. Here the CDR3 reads CASSYYRGRAEAFF. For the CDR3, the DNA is TGTGCCAGCTCGTACTACAGGGGGCGAGCTGAAGCTTTCTTT.

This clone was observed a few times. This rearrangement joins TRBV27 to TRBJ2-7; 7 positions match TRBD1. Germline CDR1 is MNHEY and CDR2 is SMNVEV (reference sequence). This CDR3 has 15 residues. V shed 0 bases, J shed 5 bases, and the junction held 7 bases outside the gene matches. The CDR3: CASSLSLRQGDEQYF. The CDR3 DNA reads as TGTGCCAGCAGTTTATCGTTGAGACAGGGCGACGAGCAGTACTTC.

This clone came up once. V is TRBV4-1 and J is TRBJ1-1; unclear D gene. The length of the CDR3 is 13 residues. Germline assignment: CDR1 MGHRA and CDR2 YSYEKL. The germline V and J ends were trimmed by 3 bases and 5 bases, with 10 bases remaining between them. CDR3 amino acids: CASSHIRGTEAFF. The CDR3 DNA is TGCGCCAGCAGCCACATTAGAGGAACTGAAGCTTTCTTT.

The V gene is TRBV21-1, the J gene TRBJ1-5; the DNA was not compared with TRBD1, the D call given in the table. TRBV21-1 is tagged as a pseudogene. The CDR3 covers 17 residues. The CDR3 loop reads CASSSRTSGWGNQPQHF. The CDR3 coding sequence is TGTGCCAGCAGCTCCCGTACGTCAGGGTGGGGCAATCAGCCCCAGCATTTT.

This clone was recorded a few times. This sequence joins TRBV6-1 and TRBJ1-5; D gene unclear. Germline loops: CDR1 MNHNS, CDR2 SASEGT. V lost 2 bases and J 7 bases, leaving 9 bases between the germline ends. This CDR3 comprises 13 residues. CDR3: CASSEREVQPQHF. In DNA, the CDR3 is TGTGCCAGCAGTGAAAGGGAGGTCCAGCCCCAGCATTTT.

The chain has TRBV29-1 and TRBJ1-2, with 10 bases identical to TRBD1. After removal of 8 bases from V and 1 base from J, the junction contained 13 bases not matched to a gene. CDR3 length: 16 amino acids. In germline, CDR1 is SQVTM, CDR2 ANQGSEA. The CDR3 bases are TGCAGCATTACCGGGACAGGGGAGGGTAGTAACTATGGCTACACCTTC. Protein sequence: CSITGTGEGSNYGYTF.

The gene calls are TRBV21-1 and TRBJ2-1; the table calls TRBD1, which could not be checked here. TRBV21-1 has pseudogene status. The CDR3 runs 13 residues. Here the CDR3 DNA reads TGTGCCAGCAGCAAAGGGGCGCCGGATGAGCAGTTCTTC. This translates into CASSKGAPDEQFF.

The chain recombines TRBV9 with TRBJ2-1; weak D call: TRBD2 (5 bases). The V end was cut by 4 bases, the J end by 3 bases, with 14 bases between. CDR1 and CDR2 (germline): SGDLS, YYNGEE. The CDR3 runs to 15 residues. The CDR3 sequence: CASSPLGMLYNEQFF. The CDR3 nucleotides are TGTGCCAGCAGCCCGCTCGGGATGCTCTACAATGAGCAGTTCTTC.

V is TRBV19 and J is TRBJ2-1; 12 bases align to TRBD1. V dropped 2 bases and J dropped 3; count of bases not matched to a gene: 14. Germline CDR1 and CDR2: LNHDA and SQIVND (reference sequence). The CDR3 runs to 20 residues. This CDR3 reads CASSIRMNRDRGRVYNEQFF. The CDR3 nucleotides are TGTGCCAGTAGTATACGGATGAACCGGGACAGGGGGCGGGTCTACAATGAGCAGTTCTTC.

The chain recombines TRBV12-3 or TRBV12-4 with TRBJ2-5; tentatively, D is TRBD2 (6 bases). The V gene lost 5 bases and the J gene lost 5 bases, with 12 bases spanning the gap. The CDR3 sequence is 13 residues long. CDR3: CASSPRGTETQYF. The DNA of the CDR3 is TGTGCCAGCAGTCCTCGGGGGACGGAGACCCAGTACTTC.

Here the CDR3 reads CASIANRDTGTDTQYF. The CDR3 coding sequence is TGCGCCAGCATAGCAAACCGGGACACGGGGACAGATACGCAGTATTTT. The genes are TRBV10-1 and TRBJ2-3, with D possibly matching TRBD1 (6 bases). This CDR3 has 16 amino acids. V was trimmed by 7 bases and J by 3 bases, leaving 20 bases between them. In germline, CDR1 is WNHNN, CDR2 SYGVQD (reference sequence).

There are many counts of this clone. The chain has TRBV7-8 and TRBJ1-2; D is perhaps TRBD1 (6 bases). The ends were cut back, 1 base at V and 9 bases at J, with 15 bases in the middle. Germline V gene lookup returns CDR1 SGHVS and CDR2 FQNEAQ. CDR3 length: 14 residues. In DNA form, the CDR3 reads TGTGCCAGCAGCTTAGGAGTGGGGGCTTGGAGCTACACCTTC. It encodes CASSLGVGAWSYTF. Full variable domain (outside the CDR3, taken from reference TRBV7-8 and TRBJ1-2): GAGVSQSPRYKVAKRGQDVALRCDPISGHVSLFWYQQALGQGPEFLTYFQNEAQLDKSGLPSDRFFAERPEGSVSTLKIQRTQQEDSAVYLCASSLGVGAWSYTFGSGTRLTVV.

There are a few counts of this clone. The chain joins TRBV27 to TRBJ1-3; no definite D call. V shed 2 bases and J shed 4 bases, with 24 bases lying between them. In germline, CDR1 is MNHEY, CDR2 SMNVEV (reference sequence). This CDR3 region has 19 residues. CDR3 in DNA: TGTGCCAGCAGTTTAGAAGGGTACGCCTTGGGGAGGCGAGGAAACACCATATATTTT. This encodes CASSLEGYALGRRGNTIYF.